This entry concerns a single T cell receptor beta chain. The antigen is not known. Only in-frame clones appear in the TCRdb table, and some are missing; sequencing was by immunoSEQ multiplex PCR. The data show some 90,000 clones, with roughly 88% seen just once and approximately 0.11% held by the top ten. Unmatched junction bases numbered 5, after V lost 5 bases and J lost 4 bases. The CDR3 runs to 13 residues. The germline V gene has CDR1 SGHTA and CDR2 FQGTGA. The sample originates from a study of graft-versus-host responses after intestinal transplantation. Across the whole study: Grafts were multivisceral, liver-intestinal, or isolated intestinal. Every recipient had anti-thymocyte globulin induction and two to three years of tacrolimus plus steroids. Findings of the study overall: Some GvH clones appeared in ileal mucosa or blood before recipient bone marrow.

The sequencing here drew on unstimulated CD4+ T cells sorted from spleen or lymph node cells, taken before intestinal transplant. The chain recombines TRBV7-3 with TRBJ2-7; the match to TRBD2 covers 7 bases. The clonotype comes from a human donor who received an intestinal transplant. CDR3: CASSPGRDYEQYF. CDR3 sequence (DNA): TGTGCCAGCAGCCCTGGGAGGGATTACGAGCAGTACTTC.